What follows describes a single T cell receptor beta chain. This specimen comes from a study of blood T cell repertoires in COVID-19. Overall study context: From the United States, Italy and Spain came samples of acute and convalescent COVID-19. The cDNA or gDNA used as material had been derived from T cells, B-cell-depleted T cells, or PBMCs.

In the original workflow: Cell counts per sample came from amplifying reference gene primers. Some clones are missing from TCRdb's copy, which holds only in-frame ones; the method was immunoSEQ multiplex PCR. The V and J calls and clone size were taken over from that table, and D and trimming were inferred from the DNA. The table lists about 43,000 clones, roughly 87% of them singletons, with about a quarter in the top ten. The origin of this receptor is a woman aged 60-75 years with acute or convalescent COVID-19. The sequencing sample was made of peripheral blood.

CDR3 loop: CASRGEGQGYEQYF. The CDR3 DNA sequence: TGTGCCAGCAGGGGTGAGGGACAGGGCTACGAGCAGTACTTC. The V call is TRBV5-4, the J call TRBJ2-7; 9 positions match TRBD1. The CDR3 runs 14 residues. Germline CDR1 is SGHNT and CDR2 is YYREEE (reference sequence). V shed 5 bases and J 3 bases; nucleotides not matched to a gene: 6.